This T cell receptor (beta chain) was sequenced during a study of T cells in Graves' hyperthyroidism and ophthalmopathy. Study-wide findings and caveats: Prediction of ophthalmopathy progression came a median around 6.1 months pre-onset. Most clonotypes expanded in thyroid above 0.001 were likewise present in blood. Using 13 V-J features, a model discriminated ophthalmopathy from stable hyperthyroidism.

About this clonotype itself: Its antigen remains unidentified.

Authors of the study amplified TCR beta CDR3 regions from RNA transcripts. In the first-round RT-PCR of the TCR CDR3, the HTBI primer set was used. TCRdb ran MiXCR on the multiplex PCR reads and lists one entry per CDR3 protein. The table records approximately 400,000 distinct CDR3 sequences, approximately 19% of them present only once. Lactation, pregnancy, other autoimmune disease or uncontrolled infection led to exclusion of patients. The specimen sequenced was blood. The source is a woman aged 18-29 years with Graves' hyperthyroidism.

As DNA, the CDR3 is TGCAGTGCACTTGTCTCCGGGACAGAGTATCAGCCCCAGCATTTT. It encodes CSALVSGTEYQPQHF. The J gene is TRBJ1-5, the V gene TRBV20-1; TRBD1 aligns across 7 bases. Germline CDR1 DFQATT, CDR2 SNEGSKA (reference sequence). This CDR3 has 15 amino acids. J was trimmed by 5 bases and V by 6 bases; bases with no gene match: 13.